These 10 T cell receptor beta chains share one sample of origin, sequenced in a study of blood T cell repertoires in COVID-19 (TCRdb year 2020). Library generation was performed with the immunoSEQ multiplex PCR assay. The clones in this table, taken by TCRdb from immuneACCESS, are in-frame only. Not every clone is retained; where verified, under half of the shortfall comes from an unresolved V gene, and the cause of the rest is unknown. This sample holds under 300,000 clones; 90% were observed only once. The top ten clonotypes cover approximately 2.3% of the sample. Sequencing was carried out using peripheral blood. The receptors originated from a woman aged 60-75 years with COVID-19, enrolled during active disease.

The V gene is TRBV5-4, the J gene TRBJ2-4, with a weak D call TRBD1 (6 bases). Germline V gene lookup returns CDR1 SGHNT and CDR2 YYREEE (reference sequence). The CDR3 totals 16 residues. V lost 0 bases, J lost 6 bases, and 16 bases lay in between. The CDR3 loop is CASSLDSGASGNIQYF. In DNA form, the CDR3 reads TGTGCCAGCAGCTTGGACTCAGGGGCATCCGGAAACATTCAGTACTTC.

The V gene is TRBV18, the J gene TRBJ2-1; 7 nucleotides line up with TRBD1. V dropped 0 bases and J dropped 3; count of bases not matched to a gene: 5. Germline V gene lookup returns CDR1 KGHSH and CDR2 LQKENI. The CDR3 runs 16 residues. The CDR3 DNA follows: TGTGCCAGCTCACCACCAAACAGGGGAGTCTACAATGAGCAGTTCTTC. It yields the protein CASSPPNRGVYNEQFF.

As DNA, the CDR3 is TGTGCCAGCAGTTACTCTTACAGGGCTCAGCCCCAGCATTTT. Its protein is CASSYSYRAQPQHF. The chain combines TRBV6-5 with TRBJ1-5; D possibly corresponds to TRBD1 (6 bases). Germline V CDR1 and CDR2: MNHEY, SVGAGI. The germline V and J ends were trimmed by 0 bases and 6 bases, with 9 bases remaining between them. CDR3 length: 14 residues.

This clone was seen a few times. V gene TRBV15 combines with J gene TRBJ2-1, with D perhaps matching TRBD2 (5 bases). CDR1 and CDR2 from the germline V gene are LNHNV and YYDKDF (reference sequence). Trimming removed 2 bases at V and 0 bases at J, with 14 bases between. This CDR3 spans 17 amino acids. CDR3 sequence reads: CATSRYVASHSYNEQFF. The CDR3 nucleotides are TGTGCCACCAGCAGATATGTAGCGTCCCACTCCTACAATGAGCAGTTCTTC.

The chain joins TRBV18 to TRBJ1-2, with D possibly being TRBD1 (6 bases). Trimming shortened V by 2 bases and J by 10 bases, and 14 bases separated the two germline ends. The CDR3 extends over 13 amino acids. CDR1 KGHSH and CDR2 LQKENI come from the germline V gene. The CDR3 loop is CASSPGRQDTYTF. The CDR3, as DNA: TGTGCCAGCTCACCAGGGAGACAGGATACCTACACCTTC. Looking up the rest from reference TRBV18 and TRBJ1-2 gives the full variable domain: NAGVMQNPRHLVRRRGQEARLRCSPMKGHSHVYWYRQLPEEGLKFMVYLQKENIIDESGMPKERFSAEFPKEGPSILRIQQVVRGDSAAYFCASSPGRQDTYTFGSGTRLTVV.

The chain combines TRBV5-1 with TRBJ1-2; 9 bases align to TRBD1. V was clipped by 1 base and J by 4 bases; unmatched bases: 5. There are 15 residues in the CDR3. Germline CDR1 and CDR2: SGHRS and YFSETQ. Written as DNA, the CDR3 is TGCGCCAGCAGCTTGTTCACAGGGGGCAGCTATGGCTACACCTTC. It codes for CASSLFTGGSYGYTF.

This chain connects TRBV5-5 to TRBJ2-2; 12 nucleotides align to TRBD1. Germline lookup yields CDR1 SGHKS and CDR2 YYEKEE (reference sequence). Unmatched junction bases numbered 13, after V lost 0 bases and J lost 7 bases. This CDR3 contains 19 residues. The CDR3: CASSLVGQGAGYKVGELFF. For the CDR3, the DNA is TGTGCCAGCAGCTTGGTGGGACAGGGGGCAGGATACAAGGTCGGGGAGCTGTTTTTT.

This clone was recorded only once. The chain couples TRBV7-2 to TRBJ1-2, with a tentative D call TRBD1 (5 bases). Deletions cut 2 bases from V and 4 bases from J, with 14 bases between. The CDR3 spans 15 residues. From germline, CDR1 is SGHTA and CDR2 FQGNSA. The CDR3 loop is CASSLTGRPIYGYTF. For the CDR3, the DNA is TGTGCCAGCAGCTTAACAGGCCGGCCCATCTATGGCTACACCTTC.

Here the CDR3 DNA reads TGTGCCATCAATAGGCAGGGGTTCAACACCGGGGAGCTGTTTTTT. It codes for CAINRQGFNTGELFF. The chain is built from TRBV10-3 and TRBJ2-2, with D possibly matching TRBD1 (6 bases). V was pared by 7 bases and J by 2 bases, with 14 bases between. CDR1 and CDR2 (germline): ENHRY, SYGVKD. The CDR3 length is 15 residues.

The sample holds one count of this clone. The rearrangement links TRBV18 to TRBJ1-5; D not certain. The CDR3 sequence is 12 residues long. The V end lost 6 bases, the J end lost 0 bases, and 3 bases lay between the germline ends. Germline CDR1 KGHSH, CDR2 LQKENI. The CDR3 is CASSNSNQPQHF. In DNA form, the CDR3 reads TGTGCCAGCTCTAATAGCAATCAGCCCCAGCATTTT.